A single sample is the source of the 10 T cell receptor beta chains below, sequenced in a study of T cells in Graves' hyperthyroidism and ophthalmopathy. Researchers took RNA transcripts and amplified the TCR beta CDR3 regions from them. When the TCR CDR3 underwent first-round RT-PCR, the HTBI primer set was used. MiXCR was run by TCRdb on the multiplex PCR reads, yielding one entry per CDR3 protein. The sample gives some 570,000 distinct CDR3 sequences, under 20% of which show up once; approximately 18% is in the top ten. The sequencing sample was made of blood. The receptors shown here come from a woman aged 18-35 years with Graves' ophthalmopathy.

This clonotype was seen more than once but under ten times. V and J are TRBV13 and TRBJ1-1, with D tentatively TRBD1 (5 bases). V was shortened by 4 bases and J by 6 bases, with 12 bases between the two germline ends. Germline V gene data show CDR1 as PRHDT and CDR2 as FYEKMQ (reference sequence). The CDR3 spans 13 residues. The CDR3 loop is CASSSKRGSEAFF. The CDR3 DNA follows: TGTGCCAGCAGCTCTAAGAGGGGATCTGAAGCTTTCTTT.

This clonotype was recorded at least ten times. As DNA, the CDR3 is TGTGCCTGGAGACGGACAAGTAACACTGAAGCTTTCTTT. Translating gives CAWRRTSNTEAFF. This chain connects TRBV30 to TRBJ1-1; D is possibly TRBD1 (5 bases). The CDR3 spans 13 residues. Per germline, CDR1 GTSNPN and CDR2 SVGIG (reference sequence). Trimming removed 3 bases from V and 2 bases from J, with 10 bases in between. Variable domain in full (rest from reference TRBV30 and TRBJ1-1): SQTIHQWPATLVQPVGSPLSLECTVEGTSNPNLYWYRQAAGRGLQLLFYSVGIGQISSEVPQNLSASRPQDRQFILSSKKLLLSDSGFYLCAWRRTSNTEAFFGQGTRLTVV.

This clonotype was found a few times. The chain uses TRBV20-1 and TRBJ2-5; TRBD2 matches at 9 bases. CDR1 and CDR2 (germline): DFQATT, SNEGSKA (reference sequence). With 6 bases clipped from V and 0 bases from J, the junction kept 8 bases outside the gene matches. This CDR3 region has 15 residues. This chain's CDR3 is CSAGRLAGYQETQYF. CDR3 DNA sequence: TGCAGTGCGGGAAGGCTAGCGGGGTACCAAGAGACCCAGTACTTC.

The chain links TRBV6-2 or TRBV6-3 to TRBJ2-7; the D call may be TRBD1 or TRBD2 (6 bases each). V was trimmed by 2 bases and J by 2 bases, leaving 37 bases between them. The CDR3 has 23 residues. Germline V gene lookup returns CDR1 MNHEY and CDR2 SVGEGT. CDR3 residues: CASSYPYDFSRVPRGSGAYEQYF. The CDR3 DNA reads as TGTGCCAGCAGTTACCCGTACGACTTCTCTCGGGTCCCCAGGGGTAGCGGTGCCTACGAGCAGTACTTC.

This clonotype was seen only a few times. The gene calls are TRBV7-6 and TRBJ2-7, with unresolved D. The germline gives CDR1 SGHVS, CDR2 FNYEAQ. CDR3 length equals 13 residues. Trimming took off 1 base at V and 6 bases at J, with 10 bases between the two ends. DNA for the CDR3: TGTGCCAGCAGCTTAGGGGAACCGGGCGAGCAGTACTTC. Translating gives CASSLGEPGEQYF.

This clonotype has at least ten counts. The rearrangement links TRBV27 to TRBJ1-1, with a weak D call TRBD1 (6 bases). Trimming removed 8 bases at V and 6 bases at J, with 19 bases between. The CDR3 extends over 14 amino acids. Looked up from germline, CDR1 is MNHEY and CDR2 is SMNVEV (reference sequence). DNA for the CDR3: TGTGCCAGCCCACTTTGTACAGGGAATGCTGAAGCTTTCTTT. Amino acid sequence: CASPLCTGNAEAFF.

In its sample, this clonotype was seen many times. The chain combines TRBV7-8 with TRBJ1-1; weak D call: TRBD1 (6 bases). The CDR3 sequence is 15 residues long. Germline values: CDR1 SGHVS, CDR2 FQNEAQ. The germline V and J ends were trimmed by 5 bases and 1 base, with 14 bases remaining between them. CDR3 sequence (DNA): TGTGCCAGCAGCCCTCACAGGGTGGAGAACACTGAAGCTTTCTTT. Translated, it gives CASSPHRVENTEAFF.

This chain joins TRBV15 and TRBJ2-7; 12 nucleotides line up with TRBD2. Germline V gene lookup returns CDR1 LNHNV and CDR2 YYDKDF (reference sequence). Trimming took 5 bases from V and 6 from J; bases not matched to a gene: 8. This CDR3 comprises 15 residues. This chain's CDR3 is CATSPGLAGHSEQYF. The CDR3 DNA reads TGTGCCACCAGCCCCGGACTAGCGGGACACAGCGAGCAGTACTTC.

This clonotype was counted only a few times. The J gene is TRBJ2-3, the V gene TRBV6-1, with 7 bases aligning to TRBD1. With 5 bases clipped from V and 1 base from J, the junction kept 12 bases outside the gene matches. The CDR3 runs to 17 residues. The germline V gene encodes CDR1 MNHNS and CDR2 SASEGT. DNA for the CDR3: TGTGCCAGCAGTCACACCTTGGACAGGTCAGGCACAGATACGCAGTATTTT. Translating gives CASSHTLDRSGTDTQYF.

This clonotype was seen at least ten times. This chain connects TRBV2 to TRBJ2-3; D uncertain. The CDR3 spans 14 residues. Trimming shortened V by 8 bases and J by 0 bases, and 12 bases separated the two germline ends. The V gene's germline CDR1 is SNHLY and CDR2 FYNNEI. The chain's CDR3 is CASRPALSTDTQYF. CDR3 DNA: TGTGCCAGCCGTCCGGCCCTTAGCACAGATACGCAGTATTTT.